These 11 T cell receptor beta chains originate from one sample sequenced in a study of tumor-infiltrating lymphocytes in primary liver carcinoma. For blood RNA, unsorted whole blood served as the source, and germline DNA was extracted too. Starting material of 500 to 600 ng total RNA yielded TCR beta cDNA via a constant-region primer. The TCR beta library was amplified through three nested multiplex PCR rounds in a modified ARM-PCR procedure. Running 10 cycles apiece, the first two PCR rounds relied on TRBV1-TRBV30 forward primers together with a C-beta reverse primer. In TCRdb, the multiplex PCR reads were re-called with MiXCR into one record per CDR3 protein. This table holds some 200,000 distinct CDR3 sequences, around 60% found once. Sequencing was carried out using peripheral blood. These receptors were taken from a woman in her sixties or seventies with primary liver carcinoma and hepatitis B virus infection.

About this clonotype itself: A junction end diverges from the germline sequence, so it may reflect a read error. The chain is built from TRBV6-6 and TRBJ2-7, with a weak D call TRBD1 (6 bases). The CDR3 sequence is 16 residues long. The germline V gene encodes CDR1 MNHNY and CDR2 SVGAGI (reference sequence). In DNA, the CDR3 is TGTGCCAGCAGTTACTCCGGACAGATCCCACCCTACGAGCATTACTTC. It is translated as CASSYSGQIPPYEHYF.

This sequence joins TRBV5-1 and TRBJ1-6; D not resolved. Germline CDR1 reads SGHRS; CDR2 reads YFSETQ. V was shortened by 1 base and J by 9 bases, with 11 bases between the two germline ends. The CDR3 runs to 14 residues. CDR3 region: CASSLNGDGSPLHF. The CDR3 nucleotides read TGCGCCAGCAGCTTGAATGGGGATGGTTCACCCCTCCACTTT.

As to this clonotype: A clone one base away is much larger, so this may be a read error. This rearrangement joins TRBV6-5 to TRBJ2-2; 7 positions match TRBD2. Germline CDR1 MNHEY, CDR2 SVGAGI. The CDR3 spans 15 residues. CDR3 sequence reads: CASSRGGTNTGELSF. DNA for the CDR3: TGTGCCAGCAGTCGCGGGGGAACGAACACCGGGGAGCTGTCTTTT.

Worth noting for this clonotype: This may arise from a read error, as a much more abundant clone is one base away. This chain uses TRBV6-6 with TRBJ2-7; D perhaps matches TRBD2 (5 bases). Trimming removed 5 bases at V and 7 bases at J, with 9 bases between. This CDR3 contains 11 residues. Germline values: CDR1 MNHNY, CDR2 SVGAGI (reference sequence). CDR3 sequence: CASSTSGEQYF. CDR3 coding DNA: TGTGCCAGCAGTACCTCGGGGGAGCAGTACTTC.

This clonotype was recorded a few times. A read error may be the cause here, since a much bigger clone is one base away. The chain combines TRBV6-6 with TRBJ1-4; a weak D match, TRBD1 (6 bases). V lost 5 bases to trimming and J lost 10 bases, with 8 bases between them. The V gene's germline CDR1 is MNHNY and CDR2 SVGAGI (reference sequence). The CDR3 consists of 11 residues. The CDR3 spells CASSRGGKLFF. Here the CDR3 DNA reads TGTGCCAGCAGTCGAGGGGGAAAACTGTTTTTT.

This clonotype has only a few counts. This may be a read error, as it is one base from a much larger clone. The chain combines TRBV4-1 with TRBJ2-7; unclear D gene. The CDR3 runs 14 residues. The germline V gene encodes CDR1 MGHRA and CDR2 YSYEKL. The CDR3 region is CASNQPLSSYEQYF. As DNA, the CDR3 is TGCGCCAGCAACCAACCTCTTAGCTCCTACGAGCAGTACTTC.

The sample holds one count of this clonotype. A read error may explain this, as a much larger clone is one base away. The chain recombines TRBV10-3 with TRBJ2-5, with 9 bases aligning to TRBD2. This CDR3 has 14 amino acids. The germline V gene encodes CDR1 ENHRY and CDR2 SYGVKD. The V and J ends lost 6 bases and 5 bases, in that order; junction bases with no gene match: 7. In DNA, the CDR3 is TGTGCCATCAGAGCGGGGGGCTCCCATGAGACCCAGTACTTC. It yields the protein CAIRAGGSHETQYF.

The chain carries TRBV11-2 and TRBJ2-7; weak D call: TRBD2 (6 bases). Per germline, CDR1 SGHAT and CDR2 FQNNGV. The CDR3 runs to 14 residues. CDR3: CTNSSRLVVDEQYF. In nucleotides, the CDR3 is TGTACCAACAGCTCCCGACTAGTGGTGGACGAGCAGTACTTC.

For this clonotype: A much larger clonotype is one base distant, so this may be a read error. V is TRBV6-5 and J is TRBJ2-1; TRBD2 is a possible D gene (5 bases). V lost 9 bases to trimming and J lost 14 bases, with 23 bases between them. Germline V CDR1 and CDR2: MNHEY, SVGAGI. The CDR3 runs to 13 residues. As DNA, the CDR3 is TGTGCCAGGAGTACCGGACTGGCTAGTTGGGAGTTCTTC. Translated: CARSTGLASWEFF.

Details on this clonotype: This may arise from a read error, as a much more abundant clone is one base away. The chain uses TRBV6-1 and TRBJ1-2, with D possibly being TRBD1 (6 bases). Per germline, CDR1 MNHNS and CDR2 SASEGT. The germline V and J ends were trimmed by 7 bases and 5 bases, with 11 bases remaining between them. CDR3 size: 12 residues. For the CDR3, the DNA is TGTGCCAGCATGACAGGAGGATATGGCTACACCTTC. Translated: CASMTGGYGYTF.

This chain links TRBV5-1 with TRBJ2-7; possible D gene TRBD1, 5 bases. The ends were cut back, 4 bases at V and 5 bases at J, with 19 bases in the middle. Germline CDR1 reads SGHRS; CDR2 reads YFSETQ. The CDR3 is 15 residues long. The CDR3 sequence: CASSLGHKLNHEQYF. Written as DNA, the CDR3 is TGCGCCAGCAGCCTCGGACACAAACTTAACCACGAGCAGTACTTC. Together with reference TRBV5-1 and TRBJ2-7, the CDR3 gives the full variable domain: KAGVTQTPRYLIKTRGQQVTLSCSPISGHRSVSWYQQTPGQGLQFLFEYFSETQRNKGNFPGRFSGRQFSNSRSEMNVSTLELGDSALYLCASSLGHKLNHEQYFGPGTRLTVT.